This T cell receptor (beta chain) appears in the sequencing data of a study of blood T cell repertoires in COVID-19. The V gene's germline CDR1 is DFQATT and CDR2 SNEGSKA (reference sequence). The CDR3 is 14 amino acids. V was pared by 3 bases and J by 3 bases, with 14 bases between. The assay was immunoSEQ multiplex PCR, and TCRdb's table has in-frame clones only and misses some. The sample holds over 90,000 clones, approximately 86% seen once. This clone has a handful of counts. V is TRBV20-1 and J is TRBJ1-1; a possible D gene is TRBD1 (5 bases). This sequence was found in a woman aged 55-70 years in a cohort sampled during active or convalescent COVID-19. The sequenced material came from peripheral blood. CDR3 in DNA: TGCAGTGCTAGTCCGGGACTTGGGGACACTGAAGCTTTCTTT. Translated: CSASPGLGDTEAFF.